The 32 T cell receptor beta chains below were found in one sample sequenced in a study of metastatic and nonmetastatic thyroid tumors. TCRdb re-analyzed the PCR reads through MiXCR. The top ten hold 15% of the sample, which has about 36,000 clones, around 21% seen once. Until they underwent thyroid surgery, no patient had received any treatment. Input material: blood. The receptors originated from a female donor with papillary thyroid cancer or a benign thyroid nodule (not recorded which). Some clones in this sample may be carry-over from other donors' samples.

The chain couples TRBV4-2 to TRBJ2-3, with 12 nucleotides matching TRBD2. Per germline, CDR1 LGHNA and CDR2 YNFKEQ. The CDR3 covers 20 residues. With 0 bases clipped from V and 0 bases from J, the junction kept 10 bases outside the gene matches. CDR3 amino acids: CASSQDETSGGLLSTDTQYF. Written as DNA, the CDR3 is TGTGCCAGCAGCCAAGATGAGACTAGCGGGGGACTTCTAAGCACAGATACGCAGTATTTT.

This clone is medium-sized within its sample. The chain links TRBV6-1 to TRBJ1-1; the D gene is possibly TRBD1 (5 bases). V lost 3 bases to trimming and J lost 4 bases, with 12 bases between them. The CDR3 runs to 14 residues. Per germline, CDR1 MNHNS and CDR2 SASEGT. The CDR3 spells CASSETQGATEAFF. In DNA, the CDR3 is TGTGCCAGCAGTGAGACACAAGGGGCCACTGAAGCTTTCTTT.

This clone was counted at least ten times. V usage is TRBV25-1 and J usage is TRBJ2-7; 8 bases fit TRBD1. This CDR3 region has 14 residues. Germline CDR1 reads MGHDK; CDR2 reads SYGVNS. Unmatched junction bases numbered 4, after V lost 2 bases and J lost 4 bases. CDR3 region: CASSEQGAGYEQYF. The DNA for the CDR3 is TGTGCCAGCAGTGAACAGGGGGCGGGATACGAGCAGTACTTC.

This clone came up many times. The chain has TRBV5-1 and TRBJ2-7, with TRBD1 matching over 8 bases. The CDR3 spans 13 residues. J was trimmed by 7 bases and V by 0 bases; bases with no gene match: 3. Germline CDR1 reads SGHRS; CDR2 reads YFSETQ. The CDR3 DNA reads TGCGCCAGCAGCTTGGGACAGGGGCGGGAGCAGTACTTC. It translates to CASSLGQGREQYF.

Ten or more counts support this clone. The J gene is TRBJ1-4, the V gene TRBV5-1; possibly TRBD1 for D (5 bases). V was pared by 3 bases and J by 5 bases, with 11 bases between. The CDR3 loop spans 14 amino acids. The germline gives CDR1 SGHRS, CDR2 YFSETQ. CDR3 DNA: TGCGCCAGCAGCTGGGGCTCGCCGAATGAAAAACTGTTTTTT. It specifies CASSWGSPNEKLFF.

This clone has a handful of counts. The chain couples TRBV19 to TRBJ1-2; D perhaps matches TRBD1 (5 bases). Trimming removed 5 bases from V and 4 bases from J, with 14 bases in between. Germline V gives CDR1 LNHDA, CDR2 SQIVND (reference sequence). This CDR3 is 14 amino acids long. The CDR3 DNA sequence: TGTGCCAGTAGTTCGGGGACCAGGAGCTATGGCTACACCTTC. Protein: CASSSGTRSYGYTF.

Note on this clone: A much larger clone is a single base away; this may be a read error. The rearrangement links TRBV29-1 to TRBJ2-5; TRBD2 might be the D (6 bases). The CDR3 is 16 residues long. Germline CDR1 and CDR2: SQVTM and ANQGSEA. The CDR3 loop is CIVAGRNMDPQETQYF. Written as DNA, the CDR3 is TGCATCGTCGCGGGACGTAATATGGACCCCCAAGAGACCCAGTACTTC.

The table lists this clone with many counts. The sample has other DNA sequences that encode this CDR3 too. The V and J genes are TRBV27 and TRBJ2-2; weak D call: TRBD1 (6 bases). From germline, CDR1 is MNHEY and CDR2 SMNVEV (reference sequence). This CDR3 spans 16 amino acids. Trimming took 6 bases from V and 6 from J, leaving 20 bases between them. As DNA, the CDR3 is TGTGCCAGCAGGAGACACGGGACACTCAAAGCCGGGGAGCTGTTTTTT. Amino acids: CASRRHGTLKAGELFF.

This clone came up many times. The J gene is TRBJ2-4, the V gene TRBV12-3 or TRBV12-4; D is undetermined. CDR3 length equals 11 residues. V dropped 5 bases and J dropped 4 bases, with 3 bases sitting between them. The chain's CDR3 is CASSPKNIQYF. For the CDR3, the DNA is TGTGCCAGCAGTCCGAAAAACATTCAGTACTTC.

This clone was seen ten or more times. This chain connects TRBV9 to TRBJ2-1, with D tentatively TRBD1 (6 bases). V lost 4 bases, J lost 1 base, and 15 bases lay in between. Germline lookup yields CDR1 SGDLS and CDR2 YYNGEE. The CDR3 consists of 16 residues. The CDR3 loop is CASSSGAAVSYNEQFF. In nucleotides, the CDR3 is TGTGCCAGCAGCTCAGGGGCAGCGGTATCCTACAATGAGCAGTTCTTC.

This clone was recorded a few times. The chain links TRBV5-1 to TRBJ2-1; no clear D gene. Germline-derived CDR1 and CDR2 are SGHRS and YFSETQ. With 6 bases removed from V and 5 bases from J, the gap between germline ends came to 9 bases. The CDR3 covers 12 residues. DNA for the CDR3: TGCGCCAGCACCTCTCTTCACAATGAGCAGTTCTTC. This translates into CASTSLHNEQFF.

In this sample, this clone is medium-sized (0.01 to 0.1%). This chain connects TRBV28 to TRBJ2-2; 8 bases map to TRBD1. This CDR3 has 15 amino acids. With V trimmed by 3 bases and J by 6 bases, 6 bases remained unmatched. Germline V gene data show CDR1 as MDHEN and CDR2 as SYDVKM. CDR3 bases: TGTGCCAGCAGTTTTTACAACAGGGGGGCCGGGGAGCTGTTTTTT. This sequence encodes CASSFYNRGAGELFF. The variable domain in full, with the rest retrieved from reference TRBV28 and TRBJ2-2, is DVKVTQSSRYLVKRTGEKVFLECVQDMDHENMFWYRQDPGLGLRLIYFSYDVKMKEKGDIPEGYSVSREKKERFSLILESASTNQTSMYLCASSFYNRGAGELFFGEGSRLTVL.

The V call is TRBV7-9, the J call TRBJ2-7; TRBD1 agrees at 7 bases. Germline assignment: CDR1 SEHNR and CDR2 FQNEAQ (reference sequence). CDR3 length: 12 residues. The J segment lost 4 bases and the V segment lost 4 bases, leaving 1 base of the junction unmatched. The CDR3 nucleotides read TGTGCCAGCAGCTCGACAGGGTACGAGCAGTACTTC. Its translation: CASSSTGYEQYF.

This clone was detected many times. The V call is TRBV5-1, the J call TRBJ2-5; D perhaps matches TRBD1 (5 bases). V was clipped by 5 bases and J by 5 bases, with 25 bases between them. CDR3 length: 17 residues. Germline V CDR1 and CDR2: SGHRS, YFSETQ. The CDR3 protein is CASRAGYLTREGETQYF. CDR3 DNA sequence: TGCGCCAGCAGAGCTGGGTATTTGACCAGGGAAGGGGAGACCCAGTACTTC.

This clone was seen many times. The J gene is TRBJ1-5, the V gene TRBV19; D uncertain. The CDR3 is made up of 15 amino acids. Looked up from germline, CDR1 is LNHDA and CDR2 is SQIVND (reference sequence). With 4 bases removed from V and 4 bases from J, the gap between germline ends came to 14 bases. This CDR3 reads CASSNQHGRNQPQHF. DNA for the CDR3: TGTGCCAGTAGTAACCAACACGGGAGGAATCAGCCCCAGCATTTT.

This clone was seen many times. Just one base apart from a much larger clone, this may be a read error. The chain carries TRBV27 and TRBJ2-5, with 8 bases that match TRBD1. CDR3 length: 16 amino acids. The germline V gene has CDR1 MNHEY and CDR2 SMNVEV (reference sequence). The CDR3 nucleotides are TGTGCCAGCAGTTCCTATACCCTTGGACAGGGAGAGATCCAGTACTTC. Protein sequence: CASSSYTLGQGEIQYF.

The table lists this clone with many counts. The chain links TRBV7-9 to TRBJ2-1; no clear D. This CDR3 contains 16 residues. Between the trimmed V and J ends, which lost 8 bases and 0 bases, there was a span of 17 bases. The germline V gene has CDR1 SEHNR and CDR2 FQNEAQ (reference sequence). CDR3 sequence: CASCGDSASSYNEQFF. The CDR3 bases are TGTGCCAGCTGCGGAGACTCTGCGAGCTCCTACAATGAGCAGTTCTTC.

In this sample, this clone turned up a few times. The rearrangement uses TRBV6-1 and TRBJ2-2, with unresolved D. In germline, CDR1 is MNHNS, CDR2 SASEGT. The germline V and J ends were trimmed by 4 bases and 2 bases, with 11 bases remaining between them. The CDR3 has 15 residues. The CDR3 protein is CASSGRSRNTGELFF. In DNA form, the CDR3 reads TGTGCCAGCAGTGGACGTAGCCGTAACACCGGGGAGCTGTTTTTT.

The CDR3 DNA follows: TGTGCCAGTAGCCAGGGCTCAGATACGCAGTATTTT. It yields the protein CASSQGSDTQYF. J is TRBJ2-3 and V is TRBV7-8; possibly TRBD1 for D (5 bases). The CDR3 contains 12 residues. V lost 9 bases and J 4 bases, leaving 11 bases between the germline ends. Germline CDR1 SGHVS, CDR2 FQNEAQ. The entire variable domain, with the rest obtained from reference TRBV7-8 and TRBJ2-3, is as follows: GAGVSQSPRYKVAKRGQDVALRCDPISGHVSLFWYQQALGQGPEFLTYFQNEAQLDKSGLPSDRFFAERPEGSVSTLKIQRTQQEDSAVYLCASSQGSDTQYFGPGTRLTVL.

This clone was counted a single time. The V and J genes are TRBV18 and TRBJ1-1, with D perhaps TRBD1 (6 bases). Germline lookup yields CDR1 KGHSH and CDR2 LQKENI. This CDR3 has 13 amino acids. V was cut by 2 bases and J by 4 bases, with 8 bases left in between. CDR3 sequence: CASSPTRGTEAFF. The DNA of the CDR3 is TGTGCCAGCTCACCAACCAGGGGCACTGAAGCTTTCTTT.

The rearrangement links TRBV6-1 to TRBJ2-1; D perhaps matches TRBD2 (6 bases). From germline, CDR1 is MNHNS and CDR2 SASEGT. Trimming stripped 8 bases from V and 6 bases from J, with 23 bases between. CDR3 size: 16 residues. This CDR3 reads CASLEAAGRQRNEQFF. The CDR3 DNA reads as TGTGCCAGCCTTGAGGCGGCGGGGCGGCAACGCAATGAGCAGTTCTTC.

This clone was counted ten times or more. A much larger clone sits a single nucleotide away, making a read error possible. The chain joins TRBV10-1 to TRBJ1-1, with D unresolved. Germline CDR1 is WNHNN and CDR2 is SYGVQD (reference sequence). The V end was cut by 1 base, the J end by 8 bases, with 11 bases between. This CDR3 is 13 amino acids long. CDR3 sequence reads: CASSEYLTREAFF. DNA of the CDR3: TGCGCCAGCAGTGAGTACCTGACGAGGGAAGCTTTCTTT.

Only one count was recorded for this clone. V and J are TRBV5-1 and TRBJ2-7; D gene uncertain. Germline loops: CDR1 SGHRS, CDR2 YFSETQ. The CDR3 contains 14 residues. V was shortened by 4 bases and J by 0 bases, with 11 bases between the two germline ends. In DNA, the CDR3 is TGCGCCAGCAGCATATACACCGGCTCCTACGAGCAGTACTTC. Protein: CASSIYTGSYEQYF.

This clone has at least ten counts. The genes are TRBV10-3 and TRBJ1-1; no firm D call. This CDR3 is built from 13 residues. Germline V gene lookup returns CDR1 ENHRY and CDR2 SYGVKD. Trimming pared 11 bases from V and 0 bases from J, leaving 13 bases between. The CDR3 bases are TGTGCCGTAAAAAAGGGCCTGAACACTGAAGCTTTCTTT. Protein sequence: CAVKKGLNTEAFF.

As regards this clone: A read error may account for a junction end that differs from germline. This chain links TRBV7-7 with TRBJ2-2; TRBD1 agrees at 8 bases. Germline V CDR1 and CDR2: SSHAT, FNYEAQ (reference sequence). CDR3 length equals 15 residues. The CDR3 protein is CASSFGTGNTGELFF. DNA of the CDR3: TGTGCTAGCAGCTTCGGGACAGGGAACACCGGGGAGCTGTTTTTT.

This clone was observed a few times. V usage is TRBV6-2 or TRBV6-3 and J usage is TRBJ1-1, with D unclear. The CDR3 totals 15 residues. Germline V gives CDR1 MNHEY, CDR2 SVGEGT. V was trimmed by 0 bases and J by 0 bases, leaving 8 bases between them. The chain's CDR3 is CASSYSILLNTEAFF. The CDR3 DNA is TGTGCCAGCAGTTACTCGATTCTGTTGAACACTGAAGCTTTCTTT.

This clone was observed at least ten times. This may arise from a read error, as a much more abundant clone is one base away. This sample includes further DNA sequences coding for the same CDR3. The genes are TRBV20-1 and TRBJ2-5, with D possibly matching TRBD1 (6 bases). Deletions cut 0 bases from V and 1 base from J, with 18 bases between. CDR1 and CDR2 from the germline V gene are DFQATT and SNEGSKA (reference sequence). The CDR3 loop spans 17 amino acids. CDR3 in amino acids: CSARDSGVWGLQETQYF. The CDR3 DNA follows: TGCAGTGCTAGAGATTCAGGGGTCTGGGGTCTCCAAGAGACCCAGTACTTC.

V usage is TRBV6-4 and J usage is TRBJ2-2; D is undetermined. The CDR3 runs to 12 residues. Germline V gene data show CDR1 as MRHNA and CDR2 as SNTAGT. V shed 8 bases and J shed 5 bases, with 9 bases lying between them. The CDR3 DNA is TGTGCCAGCGGCCCGGGTACCGGGGAGCTGTTTTTT. Protein product: CASGPGTGELFF.

This clone was observed many times. V and J are TRBV4-3 and TRBJ1-5; D unclear. Germline lookup yields CDR1 LGHNA and CDR2 YSLEER. Trimming took 0 bases from V and 3 from J, leaving 9 bases between them. The CDR3 runs 15 residues. CDR3 in DNA: TGCGCCAGCAGCCAAGATGGGGTTAACAATCAGCCCCAGCATTTT. This translates into CASSQDGVNNQPQHF.

This clone was counted only a few times. CDR3 sequence: CAIRTSGRLGTDTQYF. In DNA form, the CDR3 reads TGTGCCATCAGGACTAGCGGGAGGCTGGGGACAGATACGCAGTATTTT. This rearrangement joins TRBV2 to TRBJ2-3; 14 bases match TRBD2. CDR3 length: 16 amino acids. Germline V CDR1 and CDR2: SNHLY, FYNNEI. Losses at the gene ends were 10 bases for V and 3 bases for J; bases not matched to a gene: 9.

This rearrangement joins TRBV6-2 or TRBV6-3 to TRBJ1-3, with no clear D. V shed 3 bases and J shed 8 bases, with 29 bases lying between them. The CDR3 has 19 residues. The germline V gene encodes CDR1 MNHEY and CDR2 SVGEGT. CDR3 sequence: CASSYVHGSSQQRVYTIYF. The CDR3, as DNA: TGTGCCAGCAGTTATGTCCACGGGAGTAGCCAGCAGCGGGTATACACCATATATTTT.

This clone was counted many times. The V and J genes are TRBV11-3 and TRBJ1-2; 7 bases match TRBD1. The V and J ends lost 5 bases and 4 bases, in that order; junction bases with no gene match: 4. CDR3 length equals 13 residues. Per the germline V gene, CDR1 is SGHNT and CDR2 is YENEEA. CDR3 sequence: CASSPRQGYGYTF. The DNA for the CDR3 is TGTGCCAGCAGCCCACGACAGGGCTATGGCTACACCTTC.